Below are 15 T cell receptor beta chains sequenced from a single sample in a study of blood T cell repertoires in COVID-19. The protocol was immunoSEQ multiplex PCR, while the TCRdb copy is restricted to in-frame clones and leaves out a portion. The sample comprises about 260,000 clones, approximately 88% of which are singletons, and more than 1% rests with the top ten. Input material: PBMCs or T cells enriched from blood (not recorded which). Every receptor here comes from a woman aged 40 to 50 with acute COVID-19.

The CDR3 reads CASSADPGLAGGTEFF. The CDR3 bases are TGTGCCAGCAGCGCAGATCCGGGACTAGCGGGAGGAACTGAGTTCTTC. V and J are TRBV9 and TRBJ2-1; 15 nucleotides align to TRBD2. Per germline, CDR1 SGDLS and CDR2 YYNGEE. The CDR3 covers 16 residues. With V trimmed by 3 bases and J by 14 bases, 12 bases remained unmatched.

The DNA for the CDR3 is TGTGCCAGCAGCCCCCGGGACAGGGGAGTTAAGACTGAAGCTTTCTTT. Translating it yields CASSPRDRGVKTEAFF. The J gene is TRBJ1-1, the V gene TRBV9; 10 nucleotides align to TRBD1. Per the germline V gene, CDR1 is SGDLS and CDR2 is YYNGEE. The CDR3 runs 16 residues. Trimming took 4 bases from V and 5 from J; bases not matched to a gene: 11.

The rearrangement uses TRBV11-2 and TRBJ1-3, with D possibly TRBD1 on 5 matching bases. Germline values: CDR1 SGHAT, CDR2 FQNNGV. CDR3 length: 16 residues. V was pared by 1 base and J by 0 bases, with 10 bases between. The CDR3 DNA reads TGTGCCAGCAGCTTAGGACAGCGAGGCTCTGGAAACACCATATATTTT. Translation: CASSLGQRGSGNTIYF.

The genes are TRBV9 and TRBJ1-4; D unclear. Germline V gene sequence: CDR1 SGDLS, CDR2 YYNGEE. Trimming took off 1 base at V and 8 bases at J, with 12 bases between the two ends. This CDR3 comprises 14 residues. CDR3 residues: CASSVSQQPEKLFF. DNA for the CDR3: TGTGCCAGCAGCGTATCACAACAGCCAGAAAAACTGTTTTTT.

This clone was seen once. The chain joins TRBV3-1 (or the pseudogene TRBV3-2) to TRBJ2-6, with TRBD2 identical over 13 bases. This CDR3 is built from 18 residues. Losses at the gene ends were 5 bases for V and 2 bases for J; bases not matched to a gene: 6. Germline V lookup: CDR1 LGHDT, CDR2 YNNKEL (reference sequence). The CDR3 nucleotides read TGTGCCAGCAGCTTGTTCACTAGCGGGAGGGCTGGGGCCAACGTCCTGACTTTC. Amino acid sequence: CASSLFTSGRAGANVLTF.

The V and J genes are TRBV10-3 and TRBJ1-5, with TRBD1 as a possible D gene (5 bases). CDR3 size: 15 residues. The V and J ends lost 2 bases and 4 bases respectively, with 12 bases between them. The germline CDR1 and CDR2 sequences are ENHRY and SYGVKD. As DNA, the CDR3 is TGTGCCATCAGTGAGGTGGTCCCAGGGAATCAGCCCCAGCATTTT. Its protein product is CAISEVVPGNQPQHF.

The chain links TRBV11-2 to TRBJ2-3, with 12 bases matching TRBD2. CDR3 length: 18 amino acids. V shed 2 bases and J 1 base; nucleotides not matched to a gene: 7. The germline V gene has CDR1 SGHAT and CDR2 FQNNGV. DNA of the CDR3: TGTGCCAGCAGCTTACACCTAGCGGGAGGGCCAGGCACAGATACGCAGTATTTT. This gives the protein CASSLHLAGGPGTDTQYF.

The CDR3 DNA sequence: TGTGCCAGTAGTATAGGGGTAGGGGGCACTGAAGCTTTCTTT. Residues: CASSIGVGGTEAFF. The chain carries TRBV19 and TRBJ1-1, with D perhaps TRBD1 (6 bases). Trimming shortened V by 1 base and J by 4 bases, and 10 bases separated the two germline ends. This CDR3 comprises 14 residues. In germline, CDR1 is LNHDA, CDR2 SQIVND (reference sequence).

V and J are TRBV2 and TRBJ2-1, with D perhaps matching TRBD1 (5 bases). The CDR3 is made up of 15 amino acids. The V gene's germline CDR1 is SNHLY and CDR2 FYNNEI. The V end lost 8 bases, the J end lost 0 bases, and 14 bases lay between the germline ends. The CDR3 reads CASEEQASSYNEQFF. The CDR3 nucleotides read TGTGCCAGCGAGGAACAGGCGAGCTCCTACAATGAGCAGTTCTTC.

CDR3 loop: CASSTSGSNEQFF. CDR3 nucleotides: TGTGCCAGCAGCACTAGCGGGAGTAACGAGCAGTTCTTC. The J gene is TRBJ2-1, the V gene TRBV7-9, with TRBD2 identical over 11 bases. The germline gives CDR1 SEHNR, CDR2 FQNEAQ (reference sequence). The CDR3 runs 13 residues. Trimming took 5 bases from V and 10 from J; bases not matched to a gene: 4.

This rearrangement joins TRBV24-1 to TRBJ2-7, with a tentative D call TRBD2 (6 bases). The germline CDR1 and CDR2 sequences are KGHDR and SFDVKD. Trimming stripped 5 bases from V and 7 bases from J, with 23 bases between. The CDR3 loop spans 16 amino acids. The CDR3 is CATSGRLSKGGREQYF. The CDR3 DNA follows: TGTGCCACCAGTGGCAGACTCTCGAAAGGAGGGAGGGAGCAGTACTTC.

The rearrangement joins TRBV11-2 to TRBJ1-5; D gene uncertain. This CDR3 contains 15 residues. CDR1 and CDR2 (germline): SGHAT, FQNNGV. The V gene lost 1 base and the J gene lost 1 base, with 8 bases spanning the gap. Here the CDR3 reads CASSLGAGSNQPQHF. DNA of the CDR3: TGTGCCAGCAGCTTAGGTGCCGGGAGCAATCAGCCCCAGCATTTT.

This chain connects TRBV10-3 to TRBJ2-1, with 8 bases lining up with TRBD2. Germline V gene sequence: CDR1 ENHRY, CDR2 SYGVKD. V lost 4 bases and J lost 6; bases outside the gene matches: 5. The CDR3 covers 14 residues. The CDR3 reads CAISGAGVVNEQFF. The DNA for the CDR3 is TGTGCCATCAGTGGAGCGGGAGTTGTCAATGAGCAGTTCTTC.

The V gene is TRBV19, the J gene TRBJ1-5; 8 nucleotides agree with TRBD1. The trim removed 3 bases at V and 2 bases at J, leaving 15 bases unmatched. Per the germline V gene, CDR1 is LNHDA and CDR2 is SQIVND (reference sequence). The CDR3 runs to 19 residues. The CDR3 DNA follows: TGTGCCAGTAGTATGGATGGCAGGGGGCAACTCCGGGGCAATCAGCCCCAGCATTTT. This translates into CASSMDGRGQLRGNQPQHF.

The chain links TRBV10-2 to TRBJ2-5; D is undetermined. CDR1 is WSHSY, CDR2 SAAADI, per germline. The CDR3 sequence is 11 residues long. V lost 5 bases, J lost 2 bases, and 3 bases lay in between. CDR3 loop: CASSLQETQYF. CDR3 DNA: TGCGCCAGCAGTCTACAAGAGACCCAGTACTTC.